Listed here are 6 T cell receptor beta chains from one sample, sequenced in a study of graft-versus-host responses after intestinal transplantation. Generated by immunoSEQ multiplex PCR, the TCRdb table keeps only in-frame clones and is missing some. The data show tens of thousands of clones, with roughly 90% seen just once and roughly 0.5% held by the top ten. Antigens of these TCRs are unknown. The sample in question was unstimulated CD8+ T cells sorted from spleen or lymph node cells, obtained before intestinal transplant. The origin of the receptors is a human donor who received an intestinal transplant.

The rearrangement joins TRBV7-9 to TRBJ2-3, with 13 bases that match TRBD2. CDR3 size: 17 residues. In germline, CDR1 is SEHNR, CDR2 FQNEAQ (reference sequence). Trimming took 4 bases from V and 2 from J; bases not matched to a gene: 6. The CDR3 DNA reads TGTGCCAGCAGCTCGAAACTAGCGGGGGGGCCCACAGATACGCAGTATTTT. It is translated as CASSSKLAGGPTDTQYF.

The rearrangement links TRBV5-4 to TRBJ2-1, with D maybe TRBD1 (5 bases). There are 16 residues in the CDR3. Germline CDR1 and CDR2: SGHNT and YYREEE (reference sequence). The V end lost 2 bases, the J end lost 5 bases, and 17 bases lay between the germline ends. CDR3 sequence: CASSFLRLGADNEQFF. CDR3 nucleotides: TGTGCCAGCAGCTTCCTACGTTTAGGGGCGGACAATGAGCAGTTCTTC.

V and J are TRBV7-9 and TRBJ1-1; 7 positions agree with TRBD1. This CDR3 spans 15 amino acids. V shed 4 bases, J shed 3 bases, and the junction held 8 bases outside the gene matches. CDR1 and CDR2 (germline): SEHNR, FQNEAQ (reference sequence). In DNA, the CDR3 is TGTGCCAGCAGCTCTTCGACAGGGTGGGACACTGAAGCTTTCTTT. It yields the protein CASSSSTGWDTEAFF.

The V call is TRBV30, the J call TRBJ2-7, with D possibly being TRBD1 (5 bases). The CDR3 has 14 residues. Germline V lookup: CDR1 GTSNPN, CDR2 SVGIG (reference sequence). V was clipped by 3 bases and J by 3 bases, with 15 bases between them. The CDR3 region is CAWSASGIFYEQYF. Written as DNA, the CDR3 is TGTGCCTGGAGCGCCTCAGGGATTTTCTACGAGCAGTACTTC.

The rearrangement joins TRBV6-1 to TRBJ2-3, with D possibly matching TRBD1 (6 bases). CDR3 length: 16 residues. Per the germline V gene, CDR1 is MNHNS and CDR2 is SASEGT. The germline V and J ends were trimmed by 2 bases and 2 bases, with 14 bases remaining between them. For the CDR3, the DNA is TGTGCCAGCAGTGAATGGTCGGACAGCCCCACAGATACGCAGTATTTT. Translation: CASSEWSDSPTDTQYF.

This chain uses TRBV7-9 with TRBJ2-1; 7 bases fit TRBD1. Trimming at V came to 5 bases and at J to 10 bases, leaving 8 bases not matched to a gene. The CDR3 is 13 residues long. Germline loops: CDR1 SEHNR, CDR2 FQNEAQ (reference sequence). Here the CDR3 reads CASSMTGLGEQFF. DNA for the CDR3: TGTGCCAGCAGCATGACAGGGCTCGGGGAGCAGTTCTTC.